This TCR beta chain was sequenced in a study of OX40 agonist ivuxolimab in advanced cancers. The germline V gene has CDR1 SGHNT and CDR2 YENEEA. The CDR3 is 17 residues long. Overall study findings and caveats: More expanded clones were found, on average, in CD8+ than in CD4+ T cells.

With regard to this clone: Its antigen is not identified.

Data came from immunoSEQ multiplex PCR; TCRdb stores just in-frame clones and leaves some out. This table holds tens of thousands of clones, around 91% found once. Enrollment shut out patients with autoimmune disease history or systemic immunosuppression. This sample comprised CD4+ or CD8+ T cells sorted from blood, obtained in a trial of the OX40 agonist ivuxolimab. The TCR comes from an adult with an advanced solid tumor such as melanoma, head and neck, liver or kidney cancer. This chain uses TRBV11-3 with TRBJ2-5; TRBD2 aligns across 8 bases. The J call may be faulty, since TRBJ2-7 better matches the DNA end. The CDR3 DNA sequence: TGTGCCAGCAGCTTAGAGGTGGGTGCGGGAGGCGGCCACGAGCAGTACTTC. This gives the protein CASSLEVGAGGGHEQYF.